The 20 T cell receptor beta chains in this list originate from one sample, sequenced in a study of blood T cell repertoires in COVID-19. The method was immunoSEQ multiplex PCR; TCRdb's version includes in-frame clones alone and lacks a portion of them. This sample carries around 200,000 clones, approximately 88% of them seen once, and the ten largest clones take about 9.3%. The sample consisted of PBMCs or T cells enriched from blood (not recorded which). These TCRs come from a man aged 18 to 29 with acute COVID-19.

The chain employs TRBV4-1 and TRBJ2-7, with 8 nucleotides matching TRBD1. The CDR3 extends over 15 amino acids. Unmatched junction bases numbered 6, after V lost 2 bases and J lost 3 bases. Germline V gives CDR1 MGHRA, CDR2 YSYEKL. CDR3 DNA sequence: TGCGCCAGCAGCCAACTCCGGGACAGGTTCTACGAGCAGTACTTC. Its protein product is CASSQLRDRFYEQYF.

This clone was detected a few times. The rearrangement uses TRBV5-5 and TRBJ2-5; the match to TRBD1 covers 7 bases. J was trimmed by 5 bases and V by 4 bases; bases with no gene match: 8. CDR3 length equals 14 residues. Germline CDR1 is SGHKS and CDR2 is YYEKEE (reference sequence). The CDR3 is CASSGDSHWETQYF. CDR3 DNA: TGTGCCAGCAGCGGGGACAGCCATTGGGAGACCCAGTACTTC.

This CDR3 is CAIRPFSRAITEAFF. The DNA for the CDR3 is TGTGCCATCAGGCCCTTTTCGCGGGCGATCACTGAAGCTTTCTTT. The rearrangement uses TRBV10-3 and TRBJ1-1; D not resolved. Trimming stripped 6 bases from V and 4 bases from J, with 18 bases between. This CDR3 has 15 residues. Germline V gene sequence: CDR1 ENHRY, CDR2 SYGVKD.

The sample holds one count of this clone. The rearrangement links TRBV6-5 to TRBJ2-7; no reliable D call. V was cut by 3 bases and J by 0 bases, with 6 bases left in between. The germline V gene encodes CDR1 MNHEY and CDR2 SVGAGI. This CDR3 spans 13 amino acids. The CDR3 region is CASSYSSSYEQYF. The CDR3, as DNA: TGTGCCAGCAGTTATAGTTCCTCCTACGAGCAGTACTTC.

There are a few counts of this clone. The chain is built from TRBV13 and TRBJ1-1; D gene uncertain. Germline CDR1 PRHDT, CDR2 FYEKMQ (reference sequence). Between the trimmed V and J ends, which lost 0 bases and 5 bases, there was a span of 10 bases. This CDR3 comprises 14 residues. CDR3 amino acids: CASSLGIRETEAFF. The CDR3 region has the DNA TGTGCCAGCAGCTTAGGGATTCGGGAGACTGAAGCTTTCTTT.

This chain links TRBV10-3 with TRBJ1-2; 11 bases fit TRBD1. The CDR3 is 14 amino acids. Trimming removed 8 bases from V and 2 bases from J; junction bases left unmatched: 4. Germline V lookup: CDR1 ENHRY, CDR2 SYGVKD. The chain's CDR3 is CAIGGDRGNYGYTF. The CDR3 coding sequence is TGTGCCATCGGAGGGGACAGGGGGAACTATGGCTACACCTTC.

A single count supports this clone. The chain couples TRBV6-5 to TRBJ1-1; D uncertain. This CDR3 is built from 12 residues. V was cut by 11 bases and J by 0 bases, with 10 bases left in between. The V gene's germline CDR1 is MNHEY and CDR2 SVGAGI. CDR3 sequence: CAHTVMNTEAFF. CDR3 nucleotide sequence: TGTGCCCATACAGTGATGAACACTGAAGCTTTCTTT.

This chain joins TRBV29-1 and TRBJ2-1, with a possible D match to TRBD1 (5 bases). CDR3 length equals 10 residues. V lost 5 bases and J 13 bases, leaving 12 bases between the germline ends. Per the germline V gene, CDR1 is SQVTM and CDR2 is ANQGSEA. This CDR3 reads CSVLTGIQFF. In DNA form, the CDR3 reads TGCAGCGTTCTCACAGGAATTCAGTTCTTC.

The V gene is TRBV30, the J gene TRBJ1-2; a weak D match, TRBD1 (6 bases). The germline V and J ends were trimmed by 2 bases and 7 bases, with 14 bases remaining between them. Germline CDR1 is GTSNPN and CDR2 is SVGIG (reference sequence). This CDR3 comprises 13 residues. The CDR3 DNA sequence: TGTGCCTGGAGTCTAGGGGGGGCAGGTGGCTACACCTTC. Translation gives CAWSLGGAGGYTF.

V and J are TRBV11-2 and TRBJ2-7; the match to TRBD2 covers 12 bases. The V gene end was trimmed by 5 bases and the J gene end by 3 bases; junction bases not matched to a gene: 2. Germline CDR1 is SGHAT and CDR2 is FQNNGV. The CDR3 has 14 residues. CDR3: CASSATSGSYEQYF. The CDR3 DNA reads TGTGCCAGCAGCGCGACTAGCGGGAGCTACGAGCAGTACTTC.

The CDR3 here is CASSLQPLGDTEAFF. Here the CDR3 DNA reads TGTGCCAGCAGCCTTCAACCACTCGGGGACACTGAAGCTTTCTTT. V gene TRBV9 combines with J gene TRBJ1-1; D gene ambiguous. The CDR3 loop spans 15 amino acids. Trimming removed 4 bases from V and 3 bases from J, with 16 bases in between. Germline loops: CDR1 SGDLS, CDR2 YYNGEE.

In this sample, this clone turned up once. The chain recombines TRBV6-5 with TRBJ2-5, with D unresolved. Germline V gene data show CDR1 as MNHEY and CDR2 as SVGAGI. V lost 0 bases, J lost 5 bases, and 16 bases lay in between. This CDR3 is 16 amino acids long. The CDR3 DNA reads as TGTGCCAGCAGTTACTCGAACATGGGTGCGAGGGAGACCCAGTACTTC. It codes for CASSYSNMGARETQYF.

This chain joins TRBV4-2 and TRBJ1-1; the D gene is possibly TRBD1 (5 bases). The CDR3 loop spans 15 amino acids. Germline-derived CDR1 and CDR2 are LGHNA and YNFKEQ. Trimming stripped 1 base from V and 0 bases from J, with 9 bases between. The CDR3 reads CASSQGQGVNTEAFF. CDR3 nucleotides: TGTGCCAGCAGCCAAGGGCAGGGCGTGAACACTGAAGCTTTCTTT.

The chain's CDR3 is CASSPGLAGGTAYEQYF. CDR3 DNA sequence: TGTGCCAGCAGCCCGGGACTAGCGGGAGGGACCGCCTACGAGCAGTACTTC. The chain joins TRBV11-2 to TRBJ2-7; 16 bases match TRBD2. The CDR3 has 17 residues. J lost 2 bases, V lost 5 bases, and 6 bases had no gene match. Germline CDR1 SGHAT, CDR2 FQNNGV.

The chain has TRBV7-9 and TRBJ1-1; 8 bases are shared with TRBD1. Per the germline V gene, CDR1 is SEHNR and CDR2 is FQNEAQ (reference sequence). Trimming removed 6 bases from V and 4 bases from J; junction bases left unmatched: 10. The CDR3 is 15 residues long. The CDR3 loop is CASSQYDQGATEAFF. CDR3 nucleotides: TGTGCCAGCAGTCAGTACGACCAGGGGGCCACTGAAGCTTTCTTT.

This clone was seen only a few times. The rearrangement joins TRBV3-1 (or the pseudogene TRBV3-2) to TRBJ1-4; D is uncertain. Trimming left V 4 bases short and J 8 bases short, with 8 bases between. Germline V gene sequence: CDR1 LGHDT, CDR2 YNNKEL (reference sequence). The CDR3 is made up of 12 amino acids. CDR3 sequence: CASSPKYEKLFF. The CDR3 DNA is TGTGCCAGCAGCCCTAAGTACGAAAAACTGTTTTTT.

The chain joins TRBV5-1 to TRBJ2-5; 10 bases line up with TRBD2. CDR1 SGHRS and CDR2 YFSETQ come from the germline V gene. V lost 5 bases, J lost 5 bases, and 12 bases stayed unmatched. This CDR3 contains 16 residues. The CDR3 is CASREDLAGATETQYF. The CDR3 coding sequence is TGCGCCAGCAGGGAGGATCTAGCGGGAGCGACTGAGACCCAGTACTTC.

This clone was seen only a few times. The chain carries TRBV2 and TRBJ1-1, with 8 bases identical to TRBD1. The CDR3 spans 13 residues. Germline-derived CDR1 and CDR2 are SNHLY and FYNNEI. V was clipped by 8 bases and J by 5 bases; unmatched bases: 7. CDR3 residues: CASRGQGETEAFF. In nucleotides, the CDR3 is TGTGCCAGCCGCGGACAGGGTGAAACTGAAGCTTTCTTT.

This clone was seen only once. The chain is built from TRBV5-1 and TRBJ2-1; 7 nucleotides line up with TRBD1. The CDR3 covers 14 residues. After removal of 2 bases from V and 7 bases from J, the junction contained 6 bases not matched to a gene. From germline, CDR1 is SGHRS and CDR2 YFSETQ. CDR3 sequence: CASSFTGVLNEQFF. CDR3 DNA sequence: TGCGCCAGCAGCTTTACAGGGGTATTGAATGAGCAGTTCTTC.

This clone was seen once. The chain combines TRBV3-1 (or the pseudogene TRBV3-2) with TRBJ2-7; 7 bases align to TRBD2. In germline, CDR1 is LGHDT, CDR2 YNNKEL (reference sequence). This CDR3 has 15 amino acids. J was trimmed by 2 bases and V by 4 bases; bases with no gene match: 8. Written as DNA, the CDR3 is TGTGCCAGCAGCCTTTGGGGGGAGGGAACCTACGAGCAGTACTTC. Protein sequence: CASSLWGEGTYEQYF.